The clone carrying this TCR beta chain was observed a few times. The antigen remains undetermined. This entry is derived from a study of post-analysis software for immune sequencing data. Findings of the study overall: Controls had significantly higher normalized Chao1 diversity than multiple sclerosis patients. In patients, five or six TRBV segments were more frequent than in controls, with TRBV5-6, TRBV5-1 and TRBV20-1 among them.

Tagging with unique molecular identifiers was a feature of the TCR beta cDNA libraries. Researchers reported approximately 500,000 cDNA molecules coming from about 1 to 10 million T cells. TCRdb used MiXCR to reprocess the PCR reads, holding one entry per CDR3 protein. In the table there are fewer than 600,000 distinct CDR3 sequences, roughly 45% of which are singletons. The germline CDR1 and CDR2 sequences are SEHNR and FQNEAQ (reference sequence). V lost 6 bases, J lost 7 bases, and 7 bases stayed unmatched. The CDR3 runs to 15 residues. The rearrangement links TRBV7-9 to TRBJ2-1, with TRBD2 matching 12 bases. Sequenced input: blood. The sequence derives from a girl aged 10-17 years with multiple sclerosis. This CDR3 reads CASSSTSGSSNEQFF. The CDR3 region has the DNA TGTGCCAGCAGTTCGACTAGCGGGAGTTCGAATGAGCAGTTCTTC.